Given below is one T cell receptor beta chain in context. This receptor's antigen is unknown. The data were obtained in a study of CXCR3-negative and CXCR3-positive naive CD8 T cells (dated by TCRdb to about 2019). About the investigation overall: About 135 million TRB reads were obtained in total, roughly 1.5 +/- 0.3 million reads per library. The TRBV-TRBJ cluster analysis covered naive subsets from about five donors and memory cells from 3 donors. The diversity and physicochemical repertoire analyses included about a dozen donors pooled from two independent experiments.

Reading from cysteine to phenylalanine, the CDR3 counts 15 amino acids. DNA is not on record. The germline V gene provides CDR1 SQVTM and CDR2 ANQGSEA. Sequencing instrument: NextSeq 550. The Human TCR Profiling Kit (MiLaboratory) was used to prepare UMI-labeled 5' RACE TRB cDNA libraries. cDNA synthesis used the entire amount of extracted RNA, and PCR amplification then used the entire amount of cDNA produced. The libraries were made side by side, with each library going through the same number of PCR cycles. The study's processing was this. With a minimum of two reads required per UMI, MIGEC and MiXCR pulled out about 50,000 +/- 10,000 unique UMI-labeled TRB cDNA molecules from each library. An average of approximately 40,000 +/- 10,000 functional in-frame TRB CDR3 nucleotide clonotypes without stop codons was found per library. After downsampling to 5000 UMI-labeled TRB molecules per sample, diversity metrics such as normalized Shannon-Wiener and Chao1 were calculated in VDJtools. VDJtools was used to calculate clonotype-size-weighted physicochemical properties of the central five CDR3 residues, namely interaction energy, strength, volume and Kidera factor 4. TCRdb reprocessed the reads, so every CDR3 protein sequence counts as one entry and DNA is not shown. The V and J calls here are based on TCRdb, not the publication. The record for this sample contains about 150,000 distinct CDR3 sequences. The ten largest clonotypes hold 0.45% to 0.6% of the sample.

For each CD8+ T cell subset, flow sorting was done in triplicate, and under 350,000 cells per subset went directly into RLT lysis buffer. To keep memory contaminants out, a stringent definition of naive CD8+ T cells was applied: CD45RO-CCR7+CD27+CD95-. Peripheral blood mononuclear cells were isolated from buffy coats using standard density gradient centrifugation. A FACSAria III was used to flow-sort naive CXCR3-negative and CXCR3-positive CD8+ T cells. Total RNA was extracted from sorted cells with an RNeasy Mini Kit. Broader findings and caveats from the paper: TRB CDR3s from CXCR3-positive naive cells showed higher hydrophobicity (lower Kidera factor 4), lower energy, and higher strength and volume indices than CXCR3-negative naive cells. Naive CXCR3-negative and CXCR3-positive cells from the same donor showed similar TRBV-TRBJ usage, whereas memory cells showed distinct patterns. Because surface CD5, which has been linked to self-reactivity in mice, was comparable between naive subsets, TCR interaction strength was also inferred from TRB CDR3 physicochemical properties. Both naive subsets had comparably high repertoire diversity, while memory CD8+ T cells had much lower repertoire diversity. Freshly isolated PBMCs were used for most assays because CXCR3 expression went down partially after cryopreservation.

The chain was built from TRBV29-1 and TRBJ2-1; TCRdb indicates TRBD1, and absent DNA this call remains unverified. Sample: naive CXCR3+ CD8+ T cells from blood. This specimen's cell subset or site label, per the study, means: CD45RO-CCR7+CD27+CD95- naive CD8+ T cells expressing CXCR3 (TNR3+). The origin of this receptor is a human donor in good health. Some clones in this sample may be carry-over from other donors' samples. The CDR3 reads as follows: CSVPGLSWDYNEQFF.